This note documents a single T cell receptor beta chain sequence. Its antigen is not identified. The CDR3 has 13 amino acids. Germline V gene sequence: CDR1 SGHNT, CDR2 YENEEA. Trimming took off 5 bases at V and 7 bases at J, with 12 bases between the two ends. This sample was taken from a study of post-analysis software for immune sequencing data. cDNA libraries for TCR beta contained unique molecular identifiers. From approximately 0.95 to 9.8 million T cells, 500,000 or so cDNA molecules were obtained. TCRdb re-called the PCR reads with MiXCR, one entry per CDR3 protein. The sample shows a few hundred thousand distinct CDR3 sequences, less than 35% of them seen only once. Regarding the study as a whole: Versus controls, multiple sclerosis patients showed significantly lower diversity (normalized Chao1). Same-batch preparations were strongly co-clustered by F measure. With TRBV5-6, TRBV5-1 and TRBV20-1 included, five TRBV segments were more frequent in patients than in controls.

The rearrangement links TRBV11-3 to TRBJ2-1; the D gene is possibly TRBD2 (5 bases). The source of this sequence is a girl aged 10 to 17 with multiple sclerosis. Sequencing used blood. The CDR3 region is CASSPPSGNEQFF. CDR3 DNA: TGTGCCAGCAGCCCCCCCTCGGGGAATGAGCAGTTCTTC.